These T cell receptor beta chains were read from a single sample in a study of blood T cell repertoires in COVID-19. Profiling relied on immunoSEQ multiplex PCR, and the TCRdb table lists in-frame clones only, not all of them. The top ten hold approximately 4.9% of the sample, which has 200,000 or so clones, roughly 85% seen once. Sequencing was performed on PBMCs or T cells enriched from blood (not recorded which). These receptors were taken from a woman aged 45-65 years who had been exposed to COVID-19. Each CDR3 is given with its conserved first and last residue. Fields, in order: V gene, CDR3 protein.

TRBV6-5,CASSSGGTWNTGELFF
TRBV19,CASSLAGGTEAFF
TRBV4-3,CASGYLTANTEAFF
TRBV9,CASSRTTWTGTSTDTQYF
TRBV2,CASSKTGGVGTEAFF
TRBV7-9,CASSWGLAGDLQETQYF
TRBV7-2,CASSLDLQLHF
TRBV6-1,CASSEGPGETEAFF
TRBV18,CASSPAAVGPQHF
TRBV27,CASSLGTGDGYTF
TRBV10-3,CAISEPGAGNTEAFF
TRBV7-9,CASSQMNTEAFF
TRBV6-6,CASSPGQPRSSGNTIYF
TRBV3-1/TRBV3-2,CASSRSGQGTEAFF
TRBV5-1,CASSHRDIFYEQYF
TRBV2,CASSEGRRGTGDEKLFF
TRBV28,CASSLGQGIQPQHF